Listed here is a single T cell receptor (beta chain). Clones were sequenced by immunoSEQ multiplex PCR, and TCRdb holds only the in-frame ones, with some missing. The table records under 350,000 clones, approximately 82% of them present only once. The data derive from a study of blood T cell repertoires in COVID-19. The germline gives CDR1 MNHNS, CDR2 SASEGT. CDR3 length: 15 amino acids. Trimming pared 2 bases from V and 2 bases from J, leaving 13 bases between. The clonotype originates from a man aged 55 to 69 who had recovered from COVID-19. The chain is built from TRBV6-1 and TRBJ2-7; a possible D gene is TRBD1 (6 bases). Sequenced input: peripheral blood. Here the CDR3 DNA reads TGTGCCAGCAGTGAATTTGGGGGCCCCACCTACGAGCAGTACTTC. It specifies CASSEFGGPTYEQYF.